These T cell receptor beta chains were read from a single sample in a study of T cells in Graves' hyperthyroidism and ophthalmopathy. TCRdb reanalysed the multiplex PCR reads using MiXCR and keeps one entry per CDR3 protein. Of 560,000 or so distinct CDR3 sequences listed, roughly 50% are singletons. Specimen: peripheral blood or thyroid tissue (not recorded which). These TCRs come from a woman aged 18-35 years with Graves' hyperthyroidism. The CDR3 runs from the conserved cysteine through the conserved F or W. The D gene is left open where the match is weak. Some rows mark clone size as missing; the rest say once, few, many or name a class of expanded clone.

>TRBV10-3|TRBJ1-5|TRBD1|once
TGTGCCATCAGACTGACAGGGCGGTCCTACGAGCAGCCCCAGCATTTT
CAIRLTGRSYEQPQHF
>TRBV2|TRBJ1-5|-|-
TGTGCCAGCAATAAGGACAGAAGCAATCAGCCCCAGCATTTT
CASNKDRSNQPQHF
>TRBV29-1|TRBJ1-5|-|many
TGCAGCGCCGGAGAGCATAGCAATCAGCCCCAGCATTTT
CSAGEHSNQPQHF
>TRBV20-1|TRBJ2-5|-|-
TGCAGTGCTAGTCTCCAGTTTGAGACCCAGTACTTC
CSASLQFETQYF
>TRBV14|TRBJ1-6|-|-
TGTGCCAGCAGCCGTGGGACCAATAATTCACCCCTCCACTTT
CASSRGTNNSPLHF
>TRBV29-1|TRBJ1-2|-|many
TGCAGCGTTGAATCGGATGTCAAGGGGTTTGGCTACACCTTC
CSVESDVKGFGYTF
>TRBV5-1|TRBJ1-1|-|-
TGCGCCAGCAGCTTGTATGGACAAGTGGCCGATAACACTGAAGCTTTCTTT
CASSLYGQVADNTEAFF
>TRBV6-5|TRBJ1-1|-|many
TGTGCCAGCAGCTATGGACAGAACACTGAAGCTTTCTTT
CASSYGQNTEAFF
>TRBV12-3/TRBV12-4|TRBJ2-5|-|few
TGTGCCAGCAGTTTTGGGACGTACCAAGAGACCCAGTACTTC
CASSFGTYQETQYF
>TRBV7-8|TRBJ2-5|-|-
TGTGCCAGCAAACGGAGAGGGATTACCGAGACCCAGTACTTC
CASKRRGITETQYF
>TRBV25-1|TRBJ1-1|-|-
TGTGCCAGCAGTTTGAACAGGGTCACTGAAGCTTTCTTT
CASSLNRVTEAFF
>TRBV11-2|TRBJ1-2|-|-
TGTGCCAGCAGCTTAAGCCGAGGAGCTTATTATGGCTACACCTTC
CASSLSRGAYYGYTF
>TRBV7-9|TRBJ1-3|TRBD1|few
TGTGCCATCCCTCCCACAGGGGTCTCTGGAAACACCATATATTTT
CAIPPTGVSGNTIYF
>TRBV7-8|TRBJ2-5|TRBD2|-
TGTGCCAGCAGCTGGACGGGGGGGAACCAAGAGACCCAGTACTTC
CASSWTGGNQETQYF
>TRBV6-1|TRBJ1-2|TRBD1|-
TGTGCCAGCTCCTCGGGACAGAGGGATGGCTACACCTTC
CASSSGQRDGYTF
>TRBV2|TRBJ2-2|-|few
TGTGCCAGCAGGTTACAGGGCGCGATCGTTACCGGGGAGCTGTTTTTT
CASRLQGAIVTGELFF
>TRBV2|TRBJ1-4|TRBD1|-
TGTGCCAGCTCGACGGGACAGGCCGGGGAAAAACTGTTTTTT
CASSTGQAGEKLFF
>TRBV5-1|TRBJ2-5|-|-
TGCGCCAGCAGCTTGGAAGGATGGGCAGAGGCCCAGTACTTC
CASSLEGWAEAQYF
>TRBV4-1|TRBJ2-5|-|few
TGCGCCAGCAGCTTCGGGACCTCCCCCCAAGAGACCCAGTACTTC
CASSFGTSPQETQYF
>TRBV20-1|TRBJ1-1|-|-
TGCAGTGCCCCGAGCGGGGGGCCTAACACTGAAGCTTTCTTT
CSAPSGGPNTEAFF
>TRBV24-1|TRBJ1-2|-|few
TGTGCCACCAGTGATTTGTTTGAGGGCTACACCTTC
CATSDLFEGYTF
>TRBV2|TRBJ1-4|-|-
TGTGCCAGCACGGAGGGGGAGGAAAAACTGTTTTTT
CASTEGEEKLFF
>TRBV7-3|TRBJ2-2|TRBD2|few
TGTGCCAGCAGCCCCTCGGGGGGGTATGATAACACCGGGGAGCTGTTTTTT
CASSPSGGYDNTGELFF
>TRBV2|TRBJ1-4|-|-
TGTGCCAGCAGTGAACCCTGGAGCTCTGGAAAACTGTTTTTT
CASSEPWSSGKLFF
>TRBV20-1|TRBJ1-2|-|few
TGCAGTGCTAGAAGGGCAGGGGTTATTTATGGCTACACCTTC
CSARRAGVIYGYTF
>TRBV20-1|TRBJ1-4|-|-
TGCAGTGCGCAACCGGGACATCCATATGAAAAACTGTTTTTT
CSAQPGHPYEKLFF
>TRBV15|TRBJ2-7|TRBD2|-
TGTGCCACCAAGGCTAGCGGGAGCAACTACGAGCAGTACTTC
CATKASGSNYEQYF
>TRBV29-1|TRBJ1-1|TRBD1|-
TGCAGCTTAGCCCGACAGGGTGAAGCTTTCTTT
CSLARQGEAFF
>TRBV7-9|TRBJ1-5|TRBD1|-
TGTGCCAGCAGTTCCCACAGGGGTGGTCAGCCCCAGCATTTT
CASSSHRGGQPQHF
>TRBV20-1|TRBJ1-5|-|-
TGCAGTGCTAGAGGTCCCTGGGGAGGCAATCAGCCCCAGCATTTT
CSARGPWGGNQPQHF
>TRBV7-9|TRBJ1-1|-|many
TGTGCCAGCAGCTTTCAACAGGGTACTGAAGCTTTCTTT
CASSFQQGTEAFF
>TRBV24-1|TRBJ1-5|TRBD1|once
TGTGCCACCAGTGCTGGACAGGGGAGCAATCAGCCCCAGCATTTT
CATSAGQGSNQPQHF
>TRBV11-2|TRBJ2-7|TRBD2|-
TGTGCCAGCAGCCACGGGCCCACGGGCGGGAGTGCCTACGAGCAGTACTTC
CASSHGPTGGSAYEQYF
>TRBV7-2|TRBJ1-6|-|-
TGTGCCAGCAGCCCGAAGACCTGGGAAGTTAATTCACCCCTCCACTTT
CASSPKTWEVNSPLHF
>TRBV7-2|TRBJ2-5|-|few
TGTGCCAGCAGCTTAGGATCCCTGTTGCAAGAGACCCAGTACTTC
CASSLGSLLQETQYF
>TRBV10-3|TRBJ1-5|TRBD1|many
TGTGCCATCAGTGATCGGGACAGAGTTAGCAATCAGCCCCAGCATTTT
CAISDRDRVSNQPQHF
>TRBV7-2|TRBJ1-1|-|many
TGTGCCAGCAGCTCAGGACAGCTGAACACTGAAGCTTTCTTT
CASSSGQLNTEAFF
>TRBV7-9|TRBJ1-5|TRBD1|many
TGTGCCAGCAGCTCAAGAGGACAGGATCAGCCCCAGCATTTT
CASSSRGQDQPQHF
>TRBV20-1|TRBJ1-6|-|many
TGCAGTGCCTTACATTCAGGGCAGGCCCTCCACTTT
CSALHSGQALHF
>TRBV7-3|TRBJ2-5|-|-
TGTGCCAGCAGCTTCGGGGACGCAGAGACCCAGTACTTC
CASSFGDAETQYF
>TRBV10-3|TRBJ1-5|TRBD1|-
TGTGCCAGCAGACAGGGGGCGAGCTACTATAGCAATCAGCCCCAGCATTTT
CASRQGASYYSNQPQHF
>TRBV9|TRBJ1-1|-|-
TGTGCCAGCAGCGTAGTACAGGGAGGCACTGAAGCTTTCTTT
CASSVVQGGTEAFF
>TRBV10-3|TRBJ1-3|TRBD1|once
TGTGCCAATTCACAGGGGGGGAACACCATATATTTT
CANSQGGNTIYF
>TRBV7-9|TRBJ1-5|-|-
TGTGCCAGCAGCTTAGCCCTACGCCATGGGCCGGATCAGCCCCAGCATTTT
CASSLALRHGPDQPQHF
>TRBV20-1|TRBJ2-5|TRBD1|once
TGCAGTGCTACTGACAGGGTCGAGACCCAGTACTTC
CSATDRVETQYF
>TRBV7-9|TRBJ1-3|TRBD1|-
TGTGCCAGCAGCTCCCTCGGGACAGGGGATTACACCATATATTTT
CASSSLGTGDYTIYF
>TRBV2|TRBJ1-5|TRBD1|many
TGTGCCAGCAGTGGGGGGGACAGGGAAGAGCCCCAGCATTTT
CASSGGDREEPQHF
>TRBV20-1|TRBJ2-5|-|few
TGCAGTGCTAGAGATCTCGAGGGGCCGCCGACCCAGTACTTC
CSARDLEGPPTQYF
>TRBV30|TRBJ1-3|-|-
TGTGCCTGGAGTGCTGACAGGACGAACACCATATATTTT
CAWSADRTNTIYF
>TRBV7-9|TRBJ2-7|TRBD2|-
TGTGCCAGCAGCTTAGGAGCGGGAGCGTATTTCGAGCAGTACTTC
CASSLGAGAYFEQYF
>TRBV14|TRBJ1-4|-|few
TGTGCCAGCAGCCAAGAGTTTCGAGGGGCGCGTGAAAAACTGTTTTTT
CASSQEFRGAREKLFF
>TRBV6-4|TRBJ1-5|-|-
TGTGCCAGCAGTGACCGGGGGGTGAGCAATCAGCCCCAGCATTTT
CASSDRGVSNQPQHF
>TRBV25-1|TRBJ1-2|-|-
TGTGCCAGCAGTGAATCTTTTCAGGATAAGTGGGGGGCTACCTTC
CASSESFQDKWGATF
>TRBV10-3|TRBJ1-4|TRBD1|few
TGTGCCAGCAGTGACCAGGGGGCGATCACTAATGAAAAACTGTTTTTT
CASSDQGAITNEKLFF
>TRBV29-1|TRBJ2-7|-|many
TGCAGCGTTTCCACCGGGACAACTTCCTACGAGCAGTACTTC
CSVSTGTTSYEQYF